This TCR beta chain was identified during a study of CD8 T cells in Susac syndrome (dated by TCRdb to 2018 to 2020). Turning to the overall study: The study used repertoire sequencing to test whether antigen drove CD8+ T cell activation and differentiation in Susac syndrome. CD8+ T cell repertoire clonality was compared between about a dozen healthy donors, approximately 14 Susac syndrome patients and 15 multiple sclerosis patients.

Worth noting for this clonotype: No cognate antigen has been identified for it. The input lacks base qualities; no much larger clone sits a single base away.

Results the study describes overall, beyond this receptor: The number of individuals in the TCR sequencing and HLA analysis was recognized as being relatively small.

RNA was extracted using the RNeasy kit, and roughly 0.5 to 1 microgram was reverse transcribed with random hexamers. The immunoSEQ multiplex PCR assay, covering 54 Vbeta and 13 Jbeta segments, was used to amplify TCR beta CDR3 regions. To correct PCR amplification bias, a synthetic template baseline was used for both primer optimization and computational correction. The original pipeline was this. Reads were annotated to V, D and J genes per IMGT and analyzed with immunoSEQ Analyzer, keeping only productive sequences. Clonality was calculated as one minus the Shannon entropy normalized by log2 of the number of productive unique sequences. For each patient and control, public and private clones were evaluated within the 100 most prevalent clones. Susac-specific clones were defined as absent from healthy and MS cohorts, over a thousand published viral clones and other ImmuneACCESS disease sequences. TCRdb trimmed public reads at Q25 via fastp, called clones via MiXCR and kept in-frame beta chains. Entries that share a CDR3 protein sequence are merged under the most common genes and DNA. The V and J calls were not made by the authors but by TCRdb's processing. The sample contains 250,000 to 300,000 distinct CDR3 sequences, roughly 85% of them found a single time. Clones ranked in the top ten supply roughly 0.21% of the sample.

Peripheral blood CD8+ and CD4+ T cells from healthy donors, Susac syndrome patients and multiple sclerosis patients were profiled using high-throughput TCR beta sequencing. Treatment-naive patients with stable or active relapsing-remitting disease fulfilling revised McDonald criteria were used as multiple sclerosis controls. Bulk CD8+ and CD4+ T cells were purified by magnetic negative isolation, whereas CD8+ TEMRA cells were enriched by FACS. Blood was collected in EDTA tubes and processed within 24 hours, with PBMCs isolated through density gradient centrifugation. PBMCs intended for TCR sequencing were cryopreserved in liquid nitrogen and were subsequently thawed in a 37 degrees C water bath. The sorted or isolated CD4+, CD8+ and CD8+ TEMRA cells reached a purity of at least 90%. The junction carries 10 bases between V and J, which are trimmed by 0 bases and 1 base respectively. Via the germline V gene, CDR1 is MNHEY and CDR2 SVGAGI. Its CDR3 holds 15 amino acids, cysteine through phenylalanine. The read is trimmed to its CDR3 DNA, 45 bases read in frame from base 1.

What was sequenced was CD8+ T cells from PBMCs. This receptor was obtained from a human donor with multiple sclerosis. The rearrangement joined TRBV6-5 to TRBJ2-7, with no reliable assignment of the D segment. At the DNA level, the sequence is TGTGCCAGCAGTTACTCGAATGACGGTTCCTACGAGCAGTACTTC. Translated, it gives CASSYSNDGSYEQYF.